This T cell receptor (beta chain) comes out of a study of blood T cell repertoires in COVID-19. Study information: T cells, B-cell-depleted T cells, or PBMCs supplied cDNA or gDNA.

Under the authors' procedure: Researchers report that nucleated cell counts were estimated from reference gene primer amplification. Assay: immunoSEQ multiplex PCR; the TCRdb copy retains only in-frame clones and omits some. From that table come the V and J calls and clone size; the DNA was used to work out D and trimming. The sample shows 400,000 to 450,000 clones, 90% of them seen only once. Recovered status in Cohort 3 required two negative PCRs, clearance, or symptom resolution. This CDR3 spans 18 amino acids. From germline, CDR1 is SGHRS and CDR2 YFSETQ. V was pared by 0 bases and J by 0 bases, with 7 bases of the junction left unmatched.

The gene calls are TRBV5-1 and TRBJ2-2, with 8 nucleotides matching TRBD2. Sequencing was carried out using PBMCs or T cells enriched from blood (not recorded which). The source is a man between 18 and 29 years old who had recovered from COVID-19. In DNA form, the CDR3 reads TGCGCCAGCAGCTTGGTTAGTTCGGGGGGGTCGAACACCGGGGAGCTGTTTTTT. Protein sequence: CASSLVSSGGSNTGELFF.